This T cell receptor (beta chain) is from a study of blood T cell repertoires in COVID-19. Per the authors' pipeline: Reference gene primer amplification gave nucleated cell count estimates. Sequencing was performed with immunoSEQ multiplex PCR; in TCRdb, only in-frame clones are kept and a portion is missing. The DNA gave D and trimming, while V, J and clone size come from that table. The repertoire consists of around 220,000 clones, with over 75% occurring once and the leading ten covering approximately 2.2%. The CDR3 contains 16 residues. Germline CDR1 and CDR2: SGHVS and FQNEAQ. Trimming cost V 1 base and J 2 bases, with 14 bases left between them.

The chain links TRBV7-8 to TRBJ2-5, with D perhaps matching TRBD1 (6 bases). The origin of this receptor is a woman in her thirties or forties who had recovered from COVID-19. Source material: peripheral blood. CDR3 residues: CASSLGMTGLQETQYF. The CDR3 DNA reads as TGTGCCAGCAGCTTAGGGATGACAGGTTTGCAAGAGACCCAGTACTTC.